This T cell receptor beta chain was documented in a study of shared clonotypes between healthy human individuals. Naive-designated CD8 cells lacked CD45RO, were positively enriched for CCR7, and omitted terminally differentiated effector memory CD45RA+ cells. Authors' data handling: Junction-only immunoSEQ sequences carried no quality scores, so filtering differed. Assay used: immunoSEQ multiplex PCR; TCRdb lists only in-frame clones, some missing. The V and J calls and clone size come from that table; D and trimming were worked out from the DNA. This table holds around 1,900,000 clones, around 93% found once. With regard to this clone: Antigen specificity is unknown.

Study-level findings and limits: Sampling covered nothing but blood. Tissue TCR repertoires likely differ from those found in blood. Naive CD4 clonotype sharing across several donors was about 5.3%.

Trimming took 3 bases from V and 0 from J, leaving 9 bases between them. CDR1 is KGHSH, CDR2 LQKENI, per germline. There are 15 residues in the CDR3. The TCR was taken from a man aged 18 to 29 in good health. Some clones in this sample may be carry-over from other donors' samples. Sequencing used naive CD8+ T cells from PBMCs. V is TRBV18 and J is TRBJ1-3; D unresolved. This CDR3 reads CASSPKTVSGNTIYF. As DNA, the CDR3 is TGTGCCAGCTCACCGAAGACGGTCTCTGGAAACACCATATATTTT.